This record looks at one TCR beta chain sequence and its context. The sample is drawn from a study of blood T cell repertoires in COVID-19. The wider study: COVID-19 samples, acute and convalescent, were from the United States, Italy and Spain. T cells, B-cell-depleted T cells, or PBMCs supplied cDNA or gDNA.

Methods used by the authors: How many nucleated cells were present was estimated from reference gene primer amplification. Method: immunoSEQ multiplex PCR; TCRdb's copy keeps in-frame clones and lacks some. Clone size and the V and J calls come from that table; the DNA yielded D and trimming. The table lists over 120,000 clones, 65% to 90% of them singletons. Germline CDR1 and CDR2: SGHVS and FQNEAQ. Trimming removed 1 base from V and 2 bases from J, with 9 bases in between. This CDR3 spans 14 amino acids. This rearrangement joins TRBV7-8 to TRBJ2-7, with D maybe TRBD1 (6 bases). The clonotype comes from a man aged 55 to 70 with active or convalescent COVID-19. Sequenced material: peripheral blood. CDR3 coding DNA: TGTGCCAGCAGCTTAGGCAACAGGGCCTACGAGCAGTACTTC. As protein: CASSLGNRAYEQYF.